These 29 T cell receptor beta chains were sequenced from one sample in a study of T cells after posttransplantation cyclophosphamide. The method was immunoSEQ multiplex PCR; TCRdb's version includes in-frame clones alone and lacks a portion of them. This sample has around 9,900 clones, with approximately 89% found just once. The sequenced sample was memory CD4+ T cells sorted from PBMCs. The receptors shown here come from a woman in her sixties in good health, CMV-negative, and a related stem cell transplant donor.

This chain uses TRBV5-1 with TRBJ2-7, with a tentative D call TRBD1 (5 bases). Germline CDR1 and CDR2: SGHRS and YFSETQ. V was cut by 0 bases and J by 0 bases, with 13 bases left in between. This CDR3 comprises 16 residues. Written as DNA, the CDR3 is TGCGCCAGCAGCTTGGAGTGGGGCGTCAGCTCCTACGAGCAGTACTTC. Its translation: CASSLEWGVSSYEQYF.

The chain employs TRBV6-5 and TRBJ2-1; tentative D call: TRBD1 (5 bases). The CDR3 loop spans 15 amino acids. Trimming removed 4 bases from V and 7 bases from J, with 17 bases in between. CDR1 is MNHEY, CDR2 SVGAGI, per germline. CDR3 amino acids: CASSSADTIGNEQFF. In DNA, the CDR3 is TGTGCCAGCAGTTCCGCGGACACCATAGGGAATGAGCAGTTCTTC.

Regarding this clone: Relative to the germline gene, one junction end is altered; a read error may explain this. Other DNA sequences in the sample encode the same CDR3. This rearrangement joins TRBV4-3 to TRBJ1-6, with TRBD1 matching over 8 bases. There are 15 residues in the CDR3. Germline loops: CDR1 LGHNA, CDR2 YSLEER. DNA of the CDR3: TGCGCCAGCAGCCATGACCGGGACAGGAATTCCCCCCTCCACTTT. Its protein is CASSHDRDRNSPLHF.

The rearrangement joins TRBV7-8 to TRBJ2-1; 9 positions match TRBD1. With V trimmed by 2 bases and J by 7 bases, 3 bases remained unmatched. This CDR3 is 14 amino acids long. The V gene's germline CDR1 is SGHVS and CDR2 FQNEAQ. The DNA for the CDR3 is TGTGCCAGCAGCTTAAGGGACAGGGCTAATGAGCAGTTCTTC. It translates to CASSLRDRANEQFF.

The V gene is TRBV2, the J gene TRBJ1-5; 7 bases line up with TRBD1. With 5 bases clipped from V and 0 bases from J, the junction kept 10 bases outside the gene matches. Germline V gene sequence: CDR1 SNHLY, CDR2 FYNNEI. The CDR3 has 17 amino acids. CDR3 sequence reads: CASSKETGRISNQPQHF. In DNA form, the CDR3 reads TGTGCCAGCAGTAAAGAGACAGGGAGGATTAGCAATCAGCCCCAGCATTTT.

The chain links TRBV11-2 to TRBJ2-7; 8 bases match TRBD2. The CDR3 has 12 residues. Germline assignment: CDR1 SGHAT and CDR2 FQNNGV. V lost 0 bases to trimming and J lost 12 bases; unmatched junction nucleotides: 4. The chain's CDR3 is CASSLDTGRVYV. Written as DNA, the CDR3 is TGTGCCAGCAGCTTAGATACCGGGAGGGTGTACGTC.

The chain has TRBV18 and TRBJ2-1; D is ambiguous. This CDR3 has 12 amino acids. Trimming took off 3 bases at V and 8 bases at J, with 8 bases between the two ends. Germline-derived CDR1 and CDR2 are KGHSH and LQKENI. The CDR3 bases are TGTGCCAGCTCACCGCTTTCGGATGAGCAGTTCTTC. This codes for CASSPLSDEQFF.

This clone was seen only once. J is TRBJ2-7 and V is TRBV18, with 8 bases matching TRBD2. Trimming removed 1 base from V and 2 bases from J; junction bases left unmatched: 1. The CDR3 contains 14 residues. Germline-derived CDR1 and CDR2 are KGHSH and LQKENI. CDR3 DNA sequence: TGTGCCAGCTCACCACGGCGGGGGGCCTACGAGCAGTACGTC. As protein: CASSPRRGAYEQYV.

This clone occurred a few times. CDR3 sequence reads: CATHGTSGNEQFF. CDR3 DNA: TGTGCCACCCATGGGACTAGCGGCAATGAGCAGTTCTTC. The chain joins TRBV28 to TRBJ2-1; TRBD2 matches at 11 bases. Germline V CDR1 and CDR2: MDHEN, SYDVKM. With 10 bases clipped from V and 6 bases from J, the junction kept 5 bases outside the gene matches. CDR3 length: 13 residues.

The chain employs TRBV29-1 and TRBJ1-4, with D tentatively TRBD1 (6 bases). Germline V gene data show CDR1 as SQVTM and CDR2 as ANQGSEA. The CDR3 runs to 14 residues. CDR3 sequence reads: CNFIGGQTSEKLFF. The DNA for the CDR3 is TGCAACTTTATAGGGGGTCAGACGAGTGAAAAACTGTTTTTT.

CDR3 in amino acids: CASRAGGTNEKLFF. The CDR3 DNA sequence: TGTGCCAGCAGGGCTGGGGGGACTAATGAAAAACTGTTTTTT. V gene TRBV5-4 combines with J gene TRBJ1-4; TRBD1 is a possible D gene (5 bases). Germline loops: CDR1 SGHNT, CDR2 YYREEE (reference sequence). Trimming removed 5 bases from V and 2 bases from J, with 10 bases in between. The CDR3 covers 14 residues. Full variable domain (rest looked up from reference TRBV5-4 and TRBJ1-4): ETGVTQSPTHLIKTRGQQVTLRCSSQSGHNTVSWYQQALGQGPQFIFQYYREEENGRGNFPPRFSGLQFPNYSSELNVNALELDDSALYLCASRAGGTNEKLFFGSGTQLSVL.

The gene calls are TRBV14 and TRBJ2-1, with TRBD2 identical over 9 bases. Germline V lookup: CDR1 SGHDN, CDR2 FVKESK. The CDR3 is 16 residues long. J lost 0 bases, V lost 5 bases, and 5 bases had no gene match. This CDR3 is CASSGHSGSSYNEQFF. The CDR3 DNA sequence: TGTGCCAGCAGCGGACATAGCGGGAGCTCCTACAATGAGCAGTTCTTC.

The CDR3: CASSLAGSGGVYGYTF. In DNA form, the CDR3 reads TGTGCCAGCAGCTTGGCCGGGTCGGGGGGCGTCTATGGCTACACCTTC. The chain is built from TRBV5-6 and TRBJ1-2; weak D call: TRBD1 (6 bases). The CDR3 loop spans 16 amino acids. Germline V lookup: CDR1 SGHDT, CDR2 YYEEEE. The V end lost 0 bases, the J end lost 4 bases, and 16 bases lay between the germline ends.

Comments on this clone: Sequence at one end of the junction differs from germline and may be a read error. The chain uses TRBV7-7 and TRBJ2-5; D might be TRBD2 (7 bases). The CDR3 totals 13 residues. Germline CDR1 and CDR2: SSHAT and FNYEAQ (reference sequence). CDR3 in DNA: TGTGCTAGCAGCTTAGGAGGGGGGGATTTCCAGTACTTC. Translation gives CASSLGGGDFQYF.

The chain employs TRBV4-2 and TRBJ2-7; D may be TRBD1 (5 bases). V lost 1 base and J lost 2, with 9 bases in between. From germline, CDR1 is LGHNA and CDR2 YNFKEQ. The CDR3 is 14 residues long. CDR3 protein: CASSQGQSPYEQYF. The CDR3 region has the DNA TGTGCCAGCAGCCAAGGACAGTCCCCCTACGAGCAGTACTTC.

This clone was observed a few times. The V and J genes are TRBV6-5 and TRBJ1-2; the match to TRBD1 covers 7 bases. Germline V CDR1 and CDR2: MNHEY, SVGAGI. The V gene end was trimmed by 0 bases and the J gene end by 7 bases; junction bases not matched to a gene: 5. The CDR3 is 14 amino acids. The CDR3 loop is CASSYSKGGSGYTF. The CDR3 nucleotides read TGTGCCAGCAGTTACTCGAAAGGGGGCAGTGGCTACACCTTC.

This clone has a handful of counts. The chain combines TRBV19 with TRBJ1-1; maybe TRBD1 (5 bases). This CDR3 has 11 residues. V was shortened by 4 bases and J by 6 bases, with 6 bases between the two germline ends. Germline CDR1 LNHDA, CDR2 SQIVND (reference sequence). The CDR3 reads CASSTQAEAFF. The DNA for the CDR3 is TGTGCCAGTAGTACACAGGCTGAAGCTTTCTTT.

V gene TRBV19 combines with J gene TRBJ2-1, with 7 bases fitting TRBD2. The CDR3 length is 15 residues. The trim removed 3 bases at V and 7 bases at J, leaving 9 bases unmatched. Per the germline V gene, CDR1 is LNHDA and CDR2 is SQIVND (reference sequence). The CDR3 nucleotides are TGTGCCAGTAGTATGCCCGGACTAGTTCGGAATGAGCAGTTCTTC. This codes for CASSMPGLVRNEQFF.

This clone was seen a single time. The CDR3 sequence: CASSLAPGGGTDTQYF. CDR3 nucleotides: TGTGCCAGCAGCTTAGCTCCGGGAGGGGGAACAGATACGCAGTATTTT. The chain couples TRBV11-2 to TRBJ2-3; 8 nucleotides agree with TRBD2. This CDR3 comprises 16 residues. Germline loops: CDR1 SGHAT, CDR2 FQNNGV. Trimming took 1 base from V and 3 from J; bases not matched to a gene: 6. Looking up the rest from reference TRBV11-2 and TRBJ2-3 gives the full variable domain: EAGVAQSPRYKIIEKRQSVAFWCNPISGHATLYWYQQILGQGPKLLIQFQNNGVVDDSQLPKDRFSAERLKGVDSTLKIQPAKLEDSAVYLCASSLAPGGGTDTQYFGPGTRLTVL.

The chain has TRBV27 and TRBJ2-3; 9 nucleotides agree with TRBD1. CDR3 length equals 14 residues. V was pared by 7 bases and J by 1 base, with 3 bases of the junction left unmatched. Germline CDR1 MNHEY, CDR2 SMNVEV (reference sequence). CDR3: CASKQGAGTDTQYF. In nucleotides, the CDR3 is TGTGCCAGCAAACAGGGGGCTGGCACAGATACGCAGTATTTT.

This clone is a singleton in its sample. The chain employs TRBV7-9 and TRBJ2-1; 7 positions agree with TRBD2. Germline CDR1 and CDR2: SEHNR and FQNEAQ (reference sequence). The CDR3 spans 15 residues. With V trimmed by 5 bases and J by 7 bases, 11 bases remained unmatched. The CDR3 sequence is CASSPKLREGNEQFF. The DNA of the CDR3 is TGTGCCAGCAGCCCAAAATTGAGGGAGGGTAATGAGCAGTTCTTC. Full variable domain (missing parts from reference TRBV7-9 and TRBJ2-1): DTGVSQNPRHKITKRGQNVTFRCDPISEHNRLYWYRQTLGQGPEFLTYFQNEAQLEKSRLLSDRFSAERPKGSFSTLEIQRTEQGDSAMYLCASSPKLREGNEQFFGPGTRLTVL.

The J gene is TRBJ2-1, the V gene TRBV11-1, with 12 bases lining up with TRBD2. This CDR3 is 12 amino acids long. Germline CDR1 reads SGHAT; CDR2 reads FQDESV (reference sequence). V shed 11 bases and J 6 bases; nucleotides not matched to a gene: 2. The CDR3 DNA reads as TGTGCCGTACTAGCGGGGGGCAATGAGCAGTTCTTC. Protein product: CAVLAGGNEQFF.

V gene TRBV6-1 combines with J gene TRBJ1-2; D not resolved. The CDR3 totals 12 residues. Germline CDR1 is MNHNS and CDR2 is SASEGT. The germline V and J ends were trimmed by 8 bases and 4 bases, with 11 bases remaining between them. The CDR3 is CASEDFSYGYTF. In nucleotides, the CDR3 is TGTGCCAGCGAGGACTTCTCCTATGGCTACACCTTC.

The V gene is TRBV19, the J gene TRBJ2-1; 7 nucleotides agree with TRBD1. The trim removed 4 bases at V and 0 bases at J, leaving 9 bases unmatched. The CDR3 sequence is 17 residues long. Germline CDR1 reads LNHDA; CDR2 reads SQIVND (reference sequence). The CDR3: CASSTLTGSSSYNEQFF. CDR3 DNA sequence: TGTGCCAGTAGTACCCTGACAGGGTCTAGCTCCTACAATGAGCAGTTCTTC. Looking up the rest from reference TRBV19 and TRBJ2-1 gives the full variable domain: DGGITQSPKYLFRKEGQNVTLSCEQNLNHDAMYWYRQDPGQGLRLIYYSQIVNDFQKGDIAEGYSVSREKKESFPLTVTSAQKNPTAFYLCASSTLTGSSSYNEQFFGPGTRLTVL.

This clone was recorded once. This chain joins TRBV29-1 and TRBJ2-1; 7 nucleotides agree with TRBD2. The trim removed 6 bases at V and 0 bases at J, leaving 11 bases unmatched. CDR1 is SQVTM and CDR2 is ANQGSEA in the germline V gene. This CDR3 contains 16 residues. CDR3 DNA sequence: TGCAGCGTCTGGACCCTAGCGGCAAGCTCCTACAATGAGCAGTTCTTC. Translating gives CSVWTLAASSYNEQFF.

The gene calls are TRBV19 and TRBJ2-6; no clear D. CDR3 length: 15 amino acids. Trimming removed 5 bases at V and 4 bases at J, with 12 bases between. Germline V lookup: CDR1 LNHDA, CDR2 SQIVND (reference sequence). The CDR3 sequence: CASSAPARGANVLTF. The CDR3 nucleotides are TGTGCCAGTAGTGCCCCCGCCCGGGGGGCCAACGTCCTGACTTTC. Drawing the rest from reference TRBV19 and TRBJ2-6, the complete variable domain is DGGITQSPKYLFRKEGQNVTLSCEQNLNHDAMYWYRQDPGQGLRLIYYSQIVNDFQKGDIAEGYSVSREKKESFPLTVTSAQKNPTAFYLCASSAPARGANVLTFGAGSRLTVL.

This chain uses TRBV6-8 with TRBJ1-3; D is perhaps TRBD1 (6 bases). The CDR3 runs 16 residues. Trimming removed 8 bases at V and 0 bases at J, with 17 bases between. Germline CDR1 MNHGY, CDR2 SAAAGT. This CDR3 is CASLRGDTVSGNTIYF. The CDR3, as DNA: TGTGCCAGCTTAAGAGGGGACACCGTCTCTGGAAACACCATATATTTT.

V gene TRBV30 combines with J gene TRBJ1-3; 7 nucleotides align to TRBD1. The CDR3 sequence is 14 residues long. CDR1 GTSNPN and CDR2 SVGIG come from the germline V gene (reference sequence). V shed 5 bases, J shed 4 bases, and the junction held 8 bases outside the gene matches. The CDR3 loop reads CAWGTGAGGNTIYF. CDR3 nucleotides: TGTGCCTGGGGAACAGGGGCGGGAGGAAACACCATATATTTT.

The chain combines TRBV9 with TRBJ2-7; 7 positions agree with TRBD2. The CDR3 loop spans 15 amino acids. V lost 0 bases, J lost 4 bases, and 7 bases stayed unmatched. Germline V gives CDR1 SGDLS, CDR2 YYNGEE. CDR3 DNA sequence: TGTGCCAGCAGCGTAGGACGGGGGAGGGGATACGAGCAGTACGTC. Residues: CASSVGRGRGYEQYV.